A selection of T cell receptor beta chains follows, all from one sample in a study of radiotherapy plus CTLA-4 blockade in lung cancer. Assay: immunoSEQ multiplex PCR; the TCRdb copy retains only in-frame clones and omits some. The sample contains 85,000 to 130,000 clones, more than 70% of which appear only once. The sequencing used peripheral blood, collected from a patient treated with radiotherapy plus ipilimumab. All receptors derive from a human donor with non-small cell lung cancer that progressed on radiotherapy plus ipilimumab. Some clones in this sample may be carry-over from other donors' samples. The conserved cysteine and the conserved F or W are not part of the CDR3 here. D genes are given only for firm matches. Some rows have no size entry. The others give once, few or many, or a class for an expanded clone.

V: TRBV11-2
size: .
D: .
CDR3: ASSSRGTSYEQY

V: TRBV7-2
size: .
D: .
CDR3: ASSVYYGYT

V: TRBV2
size: once
D: .
CDR3: ASSESGVHEQY

V: TRBV11-2
size: once
D: .
CDR3: ASSLGTWQPQH

V: TRBV7-3
size: .
D: TRBD1
CDR3: ASSKQGGRNSPLH

V: TRBV7-6
size: .
D: TRBD1
CDR3: ASSSTGVQF

V: TRBV11-1
size: .
D: TRBD2
CDR3: ASSWDGRLTDTQY

V: TRBV10-3
size: .
D: .
CDR3: AISEYRSRNDGNQPQH

V: TRBV7-9
size: .
D: TRBD1
CDR3: ASSGALGQGDQPQH

V: TRBV10-1
size: .
D: .
CDR3: ASSEFRGRLSNQPQH

V: TRBV7-3
size: .
D: .
CDR3: ASSRTHQETQY

V: TRBV15
size: .
D: .
CDR3: ATSKIVQDNSPLH